This TCR beta chain is drawn from a study of blood T cell repertoires in COVID-19. Looking at the study overall: In each case, the material was cDNA or gDNA derived from T cells, B-cell-depleted T cells, or PBMCs.

V lost 0 bases, J lost 6 bases, and 11 bases lay in between. The CDR3 covers 14 residues. The V gene's germline CDR1 is SGHTA and CDR2 FQGNSA. Original methodology: Estimates of nucleated cell counts were drawn from the amplification of reference gene primers. Profiling relied on immunoSEQ multiplex PCR, and the TCRdb table lists in-frame clones only, not all of them. The V and J calls and clone size are taken from that table; D and trimming were inferred from the DNA. The sample contains approximately 100,000 clones, roughly 84% of which appear only once. The receptor's source is a human donor in a cohort sampled during active or convalescent COVID-19. This rearrangement joins TRBV7-2 to TRBJ2-5, with D perhaps matching TRBD2 (6 bases). The material sequenced was peripheral blood. The CDR3 bases are TGTGCCAGCAGCTTAGCGGGGGGTAAAAAGACCCAGTACTTC. Translated: CASSLAGGKKTQYF.